What follows is one T cell receptor (beta chain) and its context. Its antigen remains unknown. This CDR3 has 14 amino acids. Germline V gene lookup returns CDR1 SGHNT and CDR2 YYREEE (reference sequence). The V gene end was trimmed by 1 base and the J gene end by 8 bases; junction bases not matched to a gene: 8. These data originate in a study of T cell responses to AZD1222 COVID-19 vaccine. General study points: Across the whole spike, CD4 TCRs peaked at regions 160-218 and 743-854.

Measured with immunoSEQ multiplex PCR; TCRdb has only the in-frame clones, and not every one. This sample has under 20,000 clones, with more than 70% found just once. The rearrangement joins TRBV5-4 to TRBJ1-2; 7 bases are shared with TRBD1. This sequence originates from an adult who received the AZD1222 COVID-19 vaccine. The material sequenced was peripheral blood, taken 28 days after the second AZD1222 dose. The CDR3 protein is CASSLKGGQSGYTF. CDR3 in DNA: TGTGCCAGCAGCTTGAAGGGGGGACAGTCGGGCTACACCTTC.